This TCR beta chain originates from a study of blood T cell repertoires in COVID-19. Looking at the study overall: Researchers got acute and convalescent COVID-19 samples from the United States, Italy and Spain. T cells, B-cell-depleted T cells, or PBMCs provided the cDNA or gDNA that served as material.

V lost 4 bases and J lost 9, with 16 bases in between. The CDR3 has 13 residues. From germline, CDR1 is SGHNT and CDR2 YYREEE (reference sequence). A case of COVID-19 had been met by exposed participants within 2 weeks before study entry. In the original analysis: Estimation of nucleated cell counts was performed using reference gene primer amplification. The table came from immunoSEQ multiplex PCR; TCRdb's copy has only in-frame clones and leaves some out. That table furnishes V, J and clone size, whereas the DNA furnished D and trimming. The table lists roughly 270,000 clones, roughly 80% of them singletons.

The chain has TRBV5-4 and TRBJ1-1, with D unresolved. The receptor's source is a man aged 40-49 years who had been exposed to COVID-19. Material for sequencing was PBMCs or T cells enriched from blood (not recorded which). The CDR3 region is CASSPGLEDQAFF. CDR3 bases: TGTGCCAGCAGCCCAGGTTTGGAGGACCAAGCTTTCTTT.